The rows below give T cell receptor beta chains drawn from one sample of a study of cytomegalovirus exposure and HLA in healthy donors. Generated by immunoSEQ multiplex PCR, the TCRdb table keeps only in-frame clones and is missing some. The sample contains 100,000 or so clones, about 81% of which appear only once. The sequenced sample was PBMCs. Receptors were obtained from a man aged 40-50 years in good health and CMV-seronegative. The conserved cysteine and the conserved F or W are not part of the CDR3 here. Each record gives: J gene, clone size, V gene, CDR3 protein. Size is omitted from some rows. Given values are once, few, many or a class for expanded clones.

>TRBJ1-4|-|TRBV6-1
ASGGQGKGNEKLF
>TRBJ2-1|-|TRBV27
ASSPSRRGDYNEQF
>TRBJ1-5|-|TRBV7-9
SSSLRGGPQH
>TRBJ2-3|-|TRBV19
ASSIGTRGVDTQY
>TRBJ2-5|-|TRBV7-2
ASSKILAGLGETQY
>TRBJ2-3|once|TRBV28
ASSEPGQIISTDTQY
>TRBJ1-6|-|TRBV7-9
ASSRDRVKPSPLH
>TRBJ2-3|-|TRBV5-6
ASSMDRGRRPDTQY
>TRBJ2-2|few|TRBV25-1
ASSEMWATGQNTGELF
>TRBJ1-5|few|TRBV5-1
ASSLVPGNQPQH
>TRBJ2-7|-|TRBV4-1
ASSPLGLAGTYEQY
>TRBJ2-7|-|TRBV5-5
ASTMDRVYDEQY
>TRBJ1-2|-|TRBV25-1
ASSESFTRQRGYT
>TRBJ2-4|-|TRBV5-1
ASSLTSGGFVIQY
>TRBJ1-2|few|TRBV2
ASRSRDGYT
>TRBJ2-3|-|TRBV27
ASTPLGGGAADTQY
>TRBJ1-4|few|TRBV19
ASSQTGRGEKLF
>TRBJ2-5|-|TRBV4-1
ASSQPGGQETQY
>TRBJ1-1|-|TRBV6-5
ASSGQGARDTEAF
>TRBJ1-6|-|TRBV4-1
ASSQEGTGGNSPLH
>TRBJ2-5|-|TRBV5-4
ASNKPGLGGETQY
>TRBJ1-2|-|TRBV6-1
ASKMGGGGYGYT
>TRBJ1-2|-|TRBV19
ASSVGTVLQNYGYT
>TRBJ2-7|once|TRBV7-2
ASSLTDRGIRY
>TRBJ2-2|few|TRBV5-4
ASSLNRANTGELF
>TRBJ1-1|-|TRBV6-6
ASSKTGGDGTEAF
>TRBJ2-1|-|TRBV7-8
ASSFAWGDYNEQF
>TRBJ1-2|-|TRBV28
ASSFRQAWSNYGYT
>TRBJ1-4|-|TRBV2
ASMGAAELF
>TRBJ1-2|few|TRBV5-4
ASSLGQGRGGYT
>-|-|TRBV6-1
ASSEVGGYEQY
>TRBJ1-6|-|TRBV27
ASSLGGTANNSPLH
>TRBJ1-1|-|TRBV10-2
ASTIGRGLKNTEAF
>TRBJ1-1|few|TRBV5-1
ASSLVGGDGAF
>TRBJ1-6|once|TRBV19
ASSISRGHNSPLH